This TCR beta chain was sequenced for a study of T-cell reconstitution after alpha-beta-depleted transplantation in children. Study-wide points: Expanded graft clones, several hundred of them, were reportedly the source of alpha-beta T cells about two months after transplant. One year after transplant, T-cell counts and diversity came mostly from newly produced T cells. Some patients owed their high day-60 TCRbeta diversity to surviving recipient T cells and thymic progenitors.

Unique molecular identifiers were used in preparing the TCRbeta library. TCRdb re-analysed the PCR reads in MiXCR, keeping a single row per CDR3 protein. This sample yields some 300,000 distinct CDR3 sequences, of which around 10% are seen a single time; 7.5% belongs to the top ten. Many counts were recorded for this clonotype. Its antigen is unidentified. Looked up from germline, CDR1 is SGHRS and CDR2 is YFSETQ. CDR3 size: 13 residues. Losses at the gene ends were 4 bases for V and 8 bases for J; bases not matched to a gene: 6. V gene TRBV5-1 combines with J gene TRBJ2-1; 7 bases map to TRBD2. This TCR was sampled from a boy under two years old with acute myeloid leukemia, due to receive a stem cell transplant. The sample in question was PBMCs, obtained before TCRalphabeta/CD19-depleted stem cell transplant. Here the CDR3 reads CASSAGGGDEQFF. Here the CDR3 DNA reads TGCGCCAGCAGCGCGGGTGGGGGGGATGAGCAGTTCTTC. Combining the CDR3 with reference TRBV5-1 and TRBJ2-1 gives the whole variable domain KAGVTQTPRYLIKTRGQQVTLSCSPISGHRSVSWYQQTPGQGLQFLFEYFSETQRNKGNFPGRFSGRQFSNSRSEMNVSTLELGDSALYLCASSAGGGDEQFFGPGTRLTVL.